A single sample gave rise to the 27 T cell receptor beta chains below, sequenced in a study of vaccination and CD4 T cells after COVID-19. This sample's treatment: roughly nine-day PBMC culture with coronavirus spike peptide pools or control peptides (ViraFEST assay). The Oncomine TCR Beta short-read assay sequenced DNA from cultured CD4+ T cells. MiXCR was run by TCRdb on the PCR reads, yielding one entry per CDR3 protein. The data contain roughly 19,000 distinct CDR3 sequences, approximately 49% of them singletons. Their antigen targets remain unknown. Source material: CD4+ T cells from blood, cultured in vitro. All receptors derive from a human donor who had recovered from COVID-19.

This chain links TRBV6-5 with TRBJ2-1, with a weak D call TRBD2 (5 bases). V was pared by 2 bases and J by 4 bases, with 9 bases between. In germline, CDR1 is MNHEY, CDR2 SVGAGI. The CDR3 extends over 14 amino acids. The CDR3 DNA reads as TGTGCCAGCAGTTACGGTGGACTTTACAATGAGCAGTTCTTC. Amino acid sequence: CASSYGGLYNEQFF.

DNA for the CDR3: TGTGCCAGCAGTTGGGCGGCTTTTGACACCGGGGAGCTGTTTTTT. This translates into CASSWAAFDTGELFF. The chain has TRBV27 and TRBJ2-2; no definite D call. V lost 4 bases and J 3 bases, leaving 12 bases between the germline ends. CDR1 is MNHEY, CDR2 SMNVEV, per germline (reference sequence). The CDR3 has 15 residues.

The rearrangement uses TRBV30 and TRBJ2-3; D is perhaps TRBD2 (6 bases). V was pared by 3 bases and J by 3 bases, with 10 bases between. This CDR3 region has 13 residues. Germline V gives CDR1 GTSNPN, CDR2 SVGIG (reference sequence). CDR3 DNA sequence: TGTGCCTGGAGACTAGCAGGAACAGATACGCAGTATTTT. Translation: CAWRLAGTDTQYF.

V is TRBV30 and J is TRBJ2-1; D possibly matches TRBD1 or TRBD2 (5 bases each). This CDR3 comprises 14 residues. V gave up 7 bases and J gave up 4 bases, with 17 bases separating them. CDR1 GTSNPN and CDR2 SVGIG come from the germline V gene (reference sequence). DNA of the CDR3: TGTGCCTCCTTTAGACGGGACCGATACAATGAGCAGTTCTTC. This sequence encodes CASFRRDRYNEQFF. The full variable domain, its missing parts supplied by reference TRBV30 and TRBJ2-1, is SQTIHQWPATLVQPVGSPLSLECTVEGTSNPNLYWYRQAAGRGLQLLFYSVGIGQISSEVPQNLSASRPQDRQFILSSKKLLLSDSGFYLCASFRRDRYNEQFFGPGTRLTVL.

The CDR3 loop reads CATSPSRGLDYGYTF. The CDR3 DNA reads TGTGCCACCAGCCCGAGTAGGGGGTTGGACTATGGCTACACCTTC. The V call is TRBV15, the J call TRBJ1-2, with D possibly TRBD1 on 6 matching bases. Trimming left V 5 bases short and J 3 bases short, with 16 bases between. Germline loops: CDR1 LNHNV, CDR2 YYDKDF (reference sequence). This CDR3 has 15 amino acids.

This clonotype was picked up one time. The chain has TRBV14 and TRBJ2-6, with no clear D. Per the germline V gene, CDR1 is SGHDN and CDR2 is FVKESK. V was clipped by 4 bases and J by 4 bases, with 14 bases between them. The CDR3 runs 16 residues. CDR3 residues: CASSLFAVGGANVLTF. Here the CDR3 DNA reads TGTGCCAGCAGCCTTTTTGCCGTTGGAGGGGCCAACGTCCTGACTTTC.

The V call is TRBV7-2, the J call TRBJ2-1; D is perhaps TRBD2 (5 bases). Germline V gene data show CDR1 as SGHTA and CDR2 as FQGNSA. Trimming shortened V by 4 bases and J by 6 bases, and 19 bases separated the two germline ends. The CDR3 has 16 amino acids. DNA of the CDR3: TGTGCCAGCAGCTCCCGGTTGGACTCCTTTTCCAATGAGCAGTTCTTC. Residues: CASSSRLDSFSNEQFF.

This chain joins TRBV18 and TRBJ1-2; perhaps TRBD1 as D (5 bases). Germline values: CDR1 KGHSH, CDR2 LQKENI. Trimming took 5 bases from V and 6 from J, leaving 10 bases between them. This CDR3 is 12 amino acids long. In nucleotides, the CDR3 is TGTGCCAGCTCAGGGTGGGGCCATGGCTACACCTTC. Its protein product is CASSGWGHGYTF.

The J gene is TRBJ2-7, the V gene TRBV19; possible D gene TRBD1, 6 bases. Germline V gene sequence: CDR1 LNHDA, CDR2 SQIVND (reference sequence). V lost 6 bases to trimming and J lost 5 bases, with 14 bases between them. The CDR3 runs to 13 residues. CDR3 region: CASSGGDTHEQYF. The CDR3 DNA reads TGTGCCAGTAGCGGTGGGGACACCCACGAGCAGTACTTC.

J is TRBJ1-4 and V is TRBV6-1, with 9 bases matching TRBD1. V trimming: 6 bases; J trimming: 2 bases; junction bases outside the gene matches: 4. The CDR3 runs to 15 residues. Germline V gene sequence: CDR1 MNHNS, CDR2 SASEGT. As DNA, the CDR3 is TGTGCCAGCAGGCGACAGGGGGGGACTAATGAAAAACTGTTTTTT. Protein: CASRRQGGTNEKLFF.

This clonotype has a handful of counts. V usage is TRBV5-4 and J usage is TRBJ2-5, with 9 nucleotides matching TRBD2. The germline V gene encodes CDR1 SGHNT and CDR2 YYREEE (reference sequence). CDR3 length: 15 residues. The V gene end was trimmed by 0 bases and the J gene end by 4 bases; junction bases not matched to a gene: 4. The CDR3 region is CASSLVTSGAETQYF. CDR3 DNA sequence: TGTGCCAGCAGCTTGGTGACTAGCGGCGCAGAGACCCAGTACTTC.

V is TRBV7-2 and J is TRBJ2-7; D not certain. Trimming pared 2 bases from V and 1 base from J, leaving 6 bases between. Germline values: CDR1 SGHTA, CDR2 FQGNSA. The CDR3 sequence is 13 residues long. The CDR3 loop reads CASSLPQSYEQYF. The DNA for the CDR3 is TGTGCCAGCAGCTTACCCCAATCCTACGAGCAGTACTTC. The entire variable domain, with the rest obtained from reference TRBV7-2 and TRBJ2-7, is as follows: GAGVSQSPSNKVTEKGKDVELRCDPISGHTALYWYRQSLGQGLEFLIYFQGNSAPDKSGLPSDRFSAERTGGSVSTLTIQRTQQEDSAVYLCASSLPQSYEQYFGPGTRLTVT.

J is TRBJ2-1 and V is TRBV20-1; the D gene could be TRBD1 or TRBD2 (5 bases each). This CDR3 comprises 14 residues. Germline V CDR1 and CDR2: DFQATT, SNEGSKA (reference sequence). Between the trimmed V and J ends, which lost 5 bases and 4 bases, there was a span of 15 bases. CDR3 nucleotide sequence: TGCAGTGCTTGGGACCCGGAAAAGTACAATGAGCAGTTCTTC. It encodes CSAWDPEKYNEQFF.

The V and J genes are TRBV29-1 and TRBJ2-2, with D perhaps TRBD2 (6 bases). The CDR3 has 14 amino acids. CDR1 and CDR2 (germline): SQVTM, ANQGSEA. Trimming stripped 5 bases from V and 0 bases from J, with 10 bases between. The CDR3 DNA is TGCAGCGTTCAGGGCGGGGCGAACACCGGGGAGCTGTTTTTT. Its protein product is CSVQGGANTGELFF.

V and J are TRBV6-1 and TRBJ1-1, with no clear D. The V end was cut by 5 bases, the J end by 3 bases, with 7 bases between. The CDR3 covers 12 residues. CDR1 MNHNS and CDR2 SASEGT come from the germline V gene. As DNA, the CDR3 is TGTGCCAGCAGTCATGACGACACTGAAGCTTTCTTT. Amino acid sequence: CASSHDDTEAFF.

The chain recombines TRBV11-1 with TRBJ2-3; tentatively, D is TRBD1 or TRBD2 (5 bases each). The CDR3 is made up of 16 amino acids. Germline lookup yields CDR1 SGHAT and CDR2 FQDESV (reference sequence). V was clipped by 1 base and J by 0 bases, with 11 bases between them. CDR3 protein: CASSLVSGPSTDTQYF. CDR3 DNA: TGTGCCAGCAGCTTAGTCTCGGGACCGAGCACAGATACGCAGTATTTT.

The rearrangement links TRBV6-1 to TRBJ2-7; 8 bases agree with TRBD1. CDR1 and CDR2 (germline): MNHNS, SASEGT. The V and J ends lost 2 bases and 6 bases, in that order; junction bases with no gene match: 6. CDR3 length: 14 residues. The CDR3 reads CASSEPGQGGEQYF. As DNA, the CDR3 is TGTGCCAGCAGTGAACCAGGACAGGGAGGCGAGCAGTACTTC.

This clonotype was detected once. The chain uses TRBV20-1 and TRBJ2-7, with D perhaps matching TRBD1 (6 bases). Germline CDR1 and CDR2: DFQATT and SNEGSKA (reference sequence). The CDR3 loop spans 15 amino acids. Trimming left V 0 bases short and J 3 bases short, with 15 bases between. The CDR3 reads CSARDPGETLYEQYF. The CDR3, as DNA: TGCAGTGCTAGAGACCCAGGGGAAACCCTCTACGAGCAGTACTTC.

There are a few counts of this clonotype. The chain links TRBV20-1 to TRBJ1-1; D call uncertain. CDR1 and CDR2 (germline): DFQATT, SNEGSKA (reference sequence). CDR3 size: 14 residues. The V end lost 5 bases, the J end lost 3 bases, and 16 bases lay between the germline ends. DNA for the CDR3: TGCAGTGCTGGCGGGATTACGGAGGACACTGAAGCTTTCTTT. It translates to CSAGGITEDTEAFF.

The genes are TRBV5-1 and TRBJ1-1, with D hard to call. Germline-derived CDR1 and CDR2 are SGHRS and YFSETQ. V was shortened by 3 bases and J by 4 bases, with 7 bases between the two germline ends. The CDR3 covers 12 residues. The CDR3: CASSSSVTEAFF. For the CDR3, the DNA is TGCGCCAGCAGCTCTTCAGTCACTGAAGCTTTCTTT.

This clonotype was counted a few times. V usage is TRBV6-5 and J usage is TRBJ2-7, with D perhaps TRBD1 or TRBD2 (5 bases each). V was trimmed by 4 bases and J by 4 bases, leaving 17 bases between them. The CDR3 has 15 amino acids. Germline CDR1 is MNHEY and CDR2 is SVGAGI. The CDR3 here is CASSFTPGPDYEQYF. The CDR3 DNA follows: TGTGCCAGCAGTTTTACCCCGGGACCAGATTACGAGCAGTACTTC.

The CDR3 nucleotides are TGCAGTGCTAGACGGACACTGAATCAGCCCCAGCATTTT. Protein sequence: CSARRTLNQPQHF. This chain uses TRBV20-1 with TRBJ1-5, with a possible D match to TRBD1 (5 bases). The CDR3 is 13 amino acids. V shed 2 bases and J shed 4 bases, with 9 bases lying between them. Germline V gene lookup returns CDR1 DFQATT and CDR2 SNEGSKA (reference sequence).

The CDR3 sequence: CASSLPEQGSYEQYF. In DNA, the CDR3 is TGTGCCAGCAGCTTACCGGAACAGGGATCCTACGAGCAGTACTTC. The chain is built from TRBV28 and TRBJ2-7; D is possibly TRBD1 (6 bases). Trimming shortened V by 6 bases and J by 1 base, and 16 bases separated the two germline ends. Germline V lookup: CDR1 MDHEN, CDR2 SYDVKM. The CDR3 covers 15 residues.

The chain links TRBV12-3 or TRBV12-4 to TRBJ2-7; 9 bases fit TRBD2. With 3 bases clipped from V and 8 bases from J, the junction kept 8 bases outside the gene matches. The CDR3 is 14 amino acids. The CDR3 nucleotides read TGTGCCAGCAGTTTGAGCGGGAGGCCTACGAAGCAGTACTTC. Its protein is CASSLSGRPTKQYF.

The V gene is TRBV29-1, the J gene TRBJ1-2, with TRBD1 as a possible D gene (5 bases). CDR3 length: 13 amino acids. V was pared by 4 bases and J by 3 bases, with 12 bases between. Germline lookup yields CDR1 SQVTM and CDR2 ANQGSEA. CDR3 region: CSVAQARDYGYTF. The CDR3 bases are TGCAGCGTTGCACAGGCGAGAGACTATGGCTACACCTTC.

This clonotype was counted once. The chain links TRBV6-2 or TRBV6-3 to TRBJ2-3, with TRBD2 matching over 8 bases. There are 13 residues in the CDR3. Germline CDR1 and CDR2: MNHEY and SVGEGT. V lost 7 bases to trimming and J lost 1 base; unmatched junction nucleotides: 1. CDR3 coding DNA: TGTGCCAGCAAACTAGCGGGCACAGATACGCAGTATTTT. Translated, it gives CASKLAGTDTQYF.

This clonotype showed up just a few times. DNA of the CDR3: TGTGCCAGCAGTGAAGCGAGGACAAGTCAGTACTTC. It translates to CASSEARTSQYF. The V and J genes are TRBV6-1 and TRBJ2-4; D possibly corresponds to TRBD1 (5 bases). The CDR3 has 12 residues. Germline V gene data show CDR1 as MNHNS and CDR2 as SASEGT. V lost 0 bases to trimming and J lost 12 bases, with 9 bases between them.